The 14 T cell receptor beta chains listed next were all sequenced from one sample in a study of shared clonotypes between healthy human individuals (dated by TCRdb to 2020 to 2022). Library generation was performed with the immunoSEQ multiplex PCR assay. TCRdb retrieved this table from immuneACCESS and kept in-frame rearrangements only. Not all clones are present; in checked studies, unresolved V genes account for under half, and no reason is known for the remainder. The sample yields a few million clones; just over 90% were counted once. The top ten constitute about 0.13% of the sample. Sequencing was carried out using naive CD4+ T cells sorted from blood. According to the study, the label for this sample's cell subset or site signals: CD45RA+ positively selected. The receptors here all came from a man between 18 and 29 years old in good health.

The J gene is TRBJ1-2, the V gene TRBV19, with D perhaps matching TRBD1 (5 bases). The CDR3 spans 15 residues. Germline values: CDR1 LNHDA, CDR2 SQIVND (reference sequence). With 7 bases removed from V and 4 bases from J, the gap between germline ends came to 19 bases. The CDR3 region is CASKDWGESSYGYTF. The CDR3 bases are TGTGCCAGTAAGGATTGGGGGGAATCGTCCTATGGCTACACCTTC.

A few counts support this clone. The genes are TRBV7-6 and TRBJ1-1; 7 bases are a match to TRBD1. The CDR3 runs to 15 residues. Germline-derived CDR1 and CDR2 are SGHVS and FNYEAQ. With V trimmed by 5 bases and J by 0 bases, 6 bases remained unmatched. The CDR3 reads CASSPRTGLNTEAFF. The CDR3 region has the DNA TGTGCCAGCAGCCCCCGGACAGGCTTGAACACTGAAGCTTTCTTT.

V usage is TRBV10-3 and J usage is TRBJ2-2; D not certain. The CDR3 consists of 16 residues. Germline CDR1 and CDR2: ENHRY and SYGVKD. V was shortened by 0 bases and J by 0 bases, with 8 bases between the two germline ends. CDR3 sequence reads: CAISESGLSNTGELFF. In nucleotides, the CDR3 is TGTGCCATCAGTGAGTCGGGTCTATCGAACACCGGGGAGCTGTTTTTT.

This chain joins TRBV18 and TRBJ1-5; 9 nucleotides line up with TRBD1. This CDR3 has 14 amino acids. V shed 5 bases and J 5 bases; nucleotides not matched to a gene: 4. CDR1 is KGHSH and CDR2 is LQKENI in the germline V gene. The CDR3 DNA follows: TGTGCCAGCTCAAGGGACAGGGAACATCAGCCCCAGCATTTT. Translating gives CASSRDREHQPQHF.

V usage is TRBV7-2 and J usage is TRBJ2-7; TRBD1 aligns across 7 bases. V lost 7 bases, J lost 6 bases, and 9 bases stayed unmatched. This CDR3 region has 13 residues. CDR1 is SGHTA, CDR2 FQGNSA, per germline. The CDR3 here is CASTGTELFEQYF. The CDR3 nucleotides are TGTGCCAGCACCGGGACAGAGCTTTTCGAGCAGTACTTC.

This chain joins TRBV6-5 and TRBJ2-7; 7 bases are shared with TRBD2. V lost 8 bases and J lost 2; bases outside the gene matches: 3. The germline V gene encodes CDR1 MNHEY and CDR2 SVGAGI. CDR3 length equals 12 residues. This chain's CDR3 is CASGRVTYEQYF. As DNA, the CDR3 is TGTGCCAGCGGGAGGGTAACCTACGAGCAGTACTTC.

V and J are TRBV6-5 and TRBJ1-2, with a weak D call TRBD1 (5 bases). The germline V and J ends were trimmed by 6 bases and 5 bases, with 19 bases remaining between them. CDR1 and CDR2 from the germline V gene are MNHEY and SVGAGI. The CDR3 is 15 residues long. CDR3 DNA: TGTGCCAGCAGATCGCCTGTCCGGGGCGATTATGGCTACACCTTC. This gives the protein CASRSPVRGDYGYTF.

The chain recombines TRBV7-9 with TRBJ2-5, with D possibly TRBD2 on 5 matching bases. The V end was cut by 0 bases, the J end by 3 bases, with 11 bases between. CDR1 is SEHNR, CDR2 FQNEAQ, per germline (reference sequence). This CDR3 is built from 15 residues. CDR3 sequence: CASSLAVGVEETQYF. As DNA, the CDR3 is TGTGCCAGCAGCTTAGCAGTCGGGGTGGAAGAGACCCAGTACTTC.

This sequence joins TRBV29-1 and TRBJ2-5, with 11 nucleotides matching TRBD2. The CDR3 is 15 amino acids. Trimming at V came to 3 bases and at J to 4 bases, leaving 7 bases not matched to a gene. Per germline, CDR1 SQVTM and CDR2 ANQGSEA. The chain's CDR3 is CSVDGSGRAGETQYF. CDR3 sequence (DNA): TGCAGCGTTGATGGTAGCGGGAGGGCCGGAGAGACCCAGTACTTC.

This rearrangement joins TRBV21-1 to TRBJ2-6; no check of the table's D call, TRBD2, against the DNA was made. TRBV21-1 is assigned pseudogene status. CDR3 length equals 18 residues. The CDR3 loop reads CASSKNSSGVSGANVLTF. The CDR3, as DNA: TGTGCCAGCAGCAAAAACTCTAGCGGGGTCTCTGGGGCCAACGTCCTGACTTTC.

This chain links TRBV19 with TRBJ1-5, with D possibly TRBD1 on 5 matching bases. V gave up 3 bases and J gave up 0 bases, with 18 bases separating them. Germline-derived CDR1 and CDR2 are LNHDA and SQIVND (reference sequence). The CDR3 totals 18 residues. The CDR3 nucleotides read TGTGCCAGTAGTATCGGGGGGGAGGACACCTATAGCAATCAGCCCCAGCATTTT. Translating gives CASSIGGEDTYSNQPQHF. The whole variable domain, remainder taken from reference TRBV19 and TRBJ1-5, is DGGITQSPKYLFRKEGQNVTLSCEQNLNHDAMYWYRQDPGQGLRLIYYSQIVNDFQKGDIAEGYSVSREKKESFPLTVTSAQKNPTAFYLCASSIGGEDTYSNQPQHFGDGTRLSIL.

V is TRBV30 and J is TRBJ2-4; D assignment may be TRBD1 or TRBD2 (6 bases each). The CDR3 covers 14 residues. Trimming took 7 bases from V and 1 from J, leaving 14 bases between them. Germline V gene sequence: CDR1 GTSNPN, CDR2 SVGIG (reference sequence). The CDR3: CASEGGSAKNIQYF. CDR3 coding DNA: TGTGCCTCGGAGGGGGGATCGGCCAAAAACATTCAGTACTTC.

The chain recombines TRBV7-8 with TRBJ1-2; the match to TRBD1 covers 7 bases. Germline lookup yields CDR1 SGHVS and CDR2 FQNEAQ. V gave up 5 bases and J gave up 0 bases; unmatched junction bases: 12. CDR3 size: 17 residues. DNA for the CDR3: TGTGCCAGCAGCGGACGGGACAGAAGAAGGGCTAACTATGGCTACACCTTC. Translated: CASSGRDRRRANYGYTF.

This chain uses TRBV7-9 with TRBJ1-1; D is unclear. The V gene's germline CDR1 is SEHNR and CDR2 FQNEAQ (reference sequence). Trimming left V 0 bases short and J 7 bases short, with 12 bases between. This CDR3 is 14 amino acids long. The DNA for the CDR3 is TGTGCCAGCAGCTTAGCGAGGGAGACGGATGAAGCTTTCTTT. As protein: CASSLARETDEAFF.